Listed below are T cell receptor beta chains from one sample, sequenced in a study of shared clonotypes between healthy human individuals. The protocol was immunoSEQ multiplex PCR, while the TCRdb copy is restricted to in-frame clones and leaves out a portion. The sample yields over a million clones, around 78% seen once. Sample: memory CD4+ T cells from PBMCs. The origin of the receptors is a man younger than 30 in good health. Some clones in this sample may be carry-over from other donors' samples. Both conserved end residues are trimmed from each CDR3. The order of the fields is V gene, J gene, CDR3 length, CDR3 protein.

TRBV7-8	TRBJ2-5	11	ASSPGGGETQY
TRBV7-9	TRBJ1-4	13	ASGRTGQEGEKLF
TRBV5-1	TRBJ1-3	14	ASSLVELSSGNTIY
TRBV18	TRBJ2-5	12	ASSPGQGLETQY
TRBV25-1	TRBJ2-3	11	ASSEFRVDTQY
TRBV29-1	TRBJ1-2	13	SVEDLATGIYGYT
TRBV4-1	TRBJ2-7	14	ASSQDPGRETYEQY
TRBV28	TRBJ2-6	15	ASSSGTGPSGANVLT
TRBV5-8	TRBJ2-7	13	ASSLVGTGVVEQY
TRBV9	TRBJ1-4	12	ASSVRPTNEKLF
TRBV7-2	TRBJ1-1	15	ASSPAAVGGFKIEAF
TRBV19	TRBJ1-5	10	ASSKSNEPQH
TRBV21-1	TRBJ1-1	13	ASSKVQASNTEAF
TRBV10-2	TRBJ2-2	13	ASSAQQQGTGELF
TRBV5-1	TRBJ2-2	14	ASSLGLAVNTGELF
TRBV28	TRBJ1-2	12	ASSLLLRYHGYT
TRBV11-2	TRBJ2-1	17	ASSSVKPTGTSAGNEQF
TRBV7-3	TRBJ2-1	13	ASSLTGGSYNEQF
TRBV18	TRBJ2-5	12	ASLATRAKETQY
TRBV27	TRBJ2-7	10	ASSFSGYEQY
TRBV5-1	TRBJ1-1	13	ASSFGTGGGTEAF
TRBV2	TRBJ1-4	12	ASSGQGAPEKLF
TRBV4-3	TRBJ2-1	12	ASSPSRRNNEQF
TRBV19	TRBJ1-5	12	ASSIIQPEQPQH
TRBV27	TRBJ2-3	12	ASRDTGTGDTQY
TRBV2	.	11	ASSITGVGEQY
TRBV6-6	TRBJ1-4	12	ASSYTTGGEKLF
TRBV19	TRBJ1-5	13	ASSVTGFGNQPQH
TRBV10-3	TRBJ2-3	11	AISADSGGTGD
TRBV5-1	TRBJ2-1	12	ASSFTSSHNEQF
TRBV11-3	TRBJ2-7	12	ASSQTGSPSKQY